This T cell receptor beta chain was found in a study of human T cells and chemical hapten exposure. V lost 8 bases to trimming and J lost 4 bases, with 21 bases between them. Germline lookup yields CDR1 MDHEN and CDR2 SYDVKM. The CDR3 contains 15 residues. Findings and limits, study-wide: The donors suffered from alopecia, so their immune response may not match that of healthy people. Patch test score was positively correlated with the counts of TCRs that had expanded at PT1.

Time point reported: patch test 1, 2 weeks after DPC sensitization. The treatment here: therapeutic diphenylcyclopropenone sensitization with weekly scalp DPC. Alopecia patients deemed DPC-suitable, aged 18 to 70, excluding pregnancy. The table lists this clonotype with a few counts. Its antigen is currently unknown. Original data processing: Counts of TCRs in each sample centred on a median of 95,638 and extended from around 24,000 to 710,000. TCRdb analysed the RACE reads with MiXCR anew, one entry per CDR3 protein. Clone size and V and J calls follow TCRdb, not the original study. The table includes about 90,000 distinct CDR3 sequences, about 10% detected once.

The sequencing here drew on whole blood, taken in connection with sensitization to the hapten diphenylcyclopropenone (DPC). The chain is built from TRBV28 and TRBJ2-7; possible D gene TRBD2, 8 bases. The TCR was taken from a man between 35 and 55 years old with alopecia areata. Some clones in this sample may be carry-over from other donors' samples. Here the CDR3 DNA reads TGTGCCAGCGGGCCGGGAGGGGGCGGGCGATACGAGCAGTACTTC. Its protein product is CASGPGGGGRYEQYF.